Following are 23 T cell receptor beta chains from one sample sequenced in a study of blood T cell repertoires in COVID-19. Method: immunoSEQ multiplex PCR; TCRdb's copy keeps in-frame clones and lacks some. The table records more than 95,000 clones, less than 90% of them present only once. Source material: peripheral blood. These receptors all come from a human donor in a cohort sampled during active COVID-19.

The genes are TRBV5-1 and TRBJ1-1, with 9 bases aligning to TRBD1. Germline trimming cut 4 bases from V and 6 bases from J; bases unmatched to any gene: 7. The germline CDR1 and CDR2 sequences are SGHRS and YFSETQ. CDR3 length: 14 amino acids. CDR3 sequence: CASSRQQGAPEAFF. CDR3 sequence (DNA): TGCGCCAGCAGCCGCCAACAGGGGGCTCCTGAAGCTTTCTTT.

The genes are TRBV7-6 and TRBJ1-6, with a weak D call TRBD1 (6 bases). CDR1 SGHVS and CDR2 FNYEAQ come from the germline V gene. V was pared by 1 base and J by 6 bases, with 10 bases between. The CDR3 runs to 15 residues. The CDR3 sequence: CASSLGLDSNSPLHF. CDR3 DNA sequence: TGTGCCAGCAGCTTAGGATTGGACAGTAATTCACCCCTCCACTTT.

This clone has a single count. This chain uses TRBV24-1 with TRBJ2-1; 7 bases match TRBD2. This CDR3 spans 16 amino acids. The germline V gene encodes CDR1 KGHDR and CDR2 SFDVKD. The junction had 12 bases not matched to a gene; V was cut back by 5 bases and J by 6 bases. This chain's CDR3 is CATSGTRGSSVNEQFF. The CDR3 DNA is TGTGCCACCAGTGGAACCCGCGGGAGCTCGGTCAATGAGCAGTTCTTC.

The chain combines TRBV6-4 with TRBJ2-3, with D maybe TRBD1 (6 bases). V was shortened by 3 bases and J by 2 bases, with 9 bases between the two germline ends. Germline V gene data show CDR1 as MRHNA and CDR2 as SNTAGT. This CDR3 comprises 14 residues. CDR3 sequence reads: CASSEGHHTDTQYF. In DNA form, the CDR3 reads TGTGCCAGCAGTGAGGGACACCACACAGATACGCAGTATTTT.

The chain uses TRBV4-1 and TRBJ1-1; D possibly corresponds to TRBD1 (5 bases). Trimming took 2 bases from V and 5 from J, leaving 12 bases between them. Germline V gene lookup returns CDR1 MGHRA and CDR2 YSYEKL. CDR3 length equals 14 residues. The CDR3 DNA is TGCGCCAGCAGCCAACCTACCCAGGGTACTGAAGCTTTCTTT. Amino acid sequence: CASSQPTQGTEAFF.

The chain joins TRBV27 to TRBJ1-5, with D possibly being TRBD1 (5 bases). Trimming took off 5 bases at V and 5 bases at J, with 19 bases between the two ends. The CDR3 spans 16 residues. From germline, CDR1 is MNHEY and CDR2 SMNVEV (reference sequence). The DNA for the CDR3 is TGTGCCAGCAGTGATAGGGTCTCAACAGGATATCAGCCCCAGCATTTT. Translating it yields CASSDRVSTGYQPQHF.

The V gene is TRBV4-2, the J gene TRBJ2-3, with TRBD2 identical over 9 bases. Germline-derived CDR1 and CDR2 are LGHNA and YNFKEQ. Unmatched junction bases numbered 3, after V lost 1 base and J lost 4 bases. CDR3 length: 15 residues. In nucleotides, the CDR3 is TGTGCCAGCAGCCAAGGCGGGGGGGACGCAGATACGCAGTATTTT. Translating it yields CASSQGGGDADTQYF.

The chain is built from TRBV6-6 and TRBJ1-2, with 8 bases identical to TRBD1. From germline, CDR1 is MNHNY and CDR2 SVGAGI (reference sequence). The V segment lost 5 bases and the J segment 6 bases; nucleotides outside the gene matches: 11. The CDR3 sequence is 15 residues long. In nucleotides, the CDR3 is TGTGCCAGCAGTAAGACAGGGGCCTCCCCCCATGGCTACACCTTC. It specifies CASSKTGASPHGYTF.

The V call is TRBV14, the J call TRBJ1-1; D not resolved. The V and J ends lost 4 bases and 0 bases respectively, with 12 bases between them. CDR3 length: 15 amino acids. Germline-derived CDR1 and CDR2 are SGHDN and FVKESK. The CDR3, as DNA: TGTGCCAGCAGCCCATTGGGCAGCTTGAACACTGAAGCTTTCTTT. Amino acids: CASSPLGSLNTEAFF.

The V call is TRBV6-2 or TRBV6-3, the J call TRBJ1-2; D call uncertain. The CDR3 is 13 amino acids. V lost 0 bases and J 7 bases, leaving 9 bases between the germline ends. CDR1 and CDR2 from the germline V gene are MNHEY and SVGEGT. The CDR3 region has the DNA TGTGCCAGCAGTTACTCTTCCCCGGGTGGCTACACCTTC. It encodes CASSYSSPGGYTF.

The V call is TRBV2, the J call TRBJ1-6; D perhaps matches TRBD1 (6 bases). Germline V gene data show CDR1 as SNHLY and CDR2 as FYNNEI. The CDR3 is 16 residues long. V dropped 6 bases and J dropped 4 bases, with 16 bases sitting between them. This chain's CDR3 is CASRGSQGRYNSPLHF. The CDR3 DNA reads TGTGCCAGCAGGGGATCTCAGGGGCGTTATAATTCACCCCTCCACTTT.

The chain recombines TRBV6-5 with TRBJ1-5; TRBD1 might be the D (5 bases). Germline V lookup: CDR1 MNHEY, CDR2 SVGAGI. Trimming removed 8 bases from V and 1 base from J, with 12 bases in between. The CDR3 covers 14 residues. In nucleotides, the CDR3 is TGTGCCAGCGGGGGACTTACGAGCAATCAGCCCCAGCATTTT. It codes for CASGGLTSNQPQHF.

In this sample, this clone turned up a few times. The V gene is TRBV4-3, the J gene TRBJ2-2; 12 bases align to TRBD2. The ends lost 6 bases at V and 7 bases at J; junction bases unmatched: 9. Germline V lookup: CDR1 LGHNA, CDR2 YSLEER. The CDR3 is 16 amino acids. Written as DNA, the CDR3 is TGCGCCAGCAGTCGGCGGACTAGCGGGAAAGGCGGGGAGCTGTTTTTT. It codes for CASSRRTSGKGGELFF.

The chain uses TRBV28 and TRBJ1-1, with a tentative D call TRBD1 (6 bases). The CDR3 extends over 13 amino acids. Per germline, CDR1 MDHEN and CDR2 SYDVKM. The V and J ends lost 8 bases and 5 bases respectively, with 15 bases between them. CDR3: CASLSGGQTEAFF. The CDR3 bases are TGTGCCAGCCTCTCCGGGGGGCAGACTGAAGCTTTCTTT.

The chain recombines TRBV3-1 (or the pseudogene TRBV3-2) with TRBJ1-2; possibly TRBD1 for D (5 bases). CDR3 length: 14 residues. Trimming left V 0 bases short and J 7 bases short, with 12 bases between. Germline V gene sequence: CDR1 LGHDT, CDR2 YNNKEL (reference sequence). The DNA of the CDR3 is TGTGCCAGCAGCCAAGATGGAGGGGTCGGTGGCTACACCTTC. Its translation is CASSQDGGVGGYTF.

The rearrangement joins TRBV3-1 (or the pseudogene TRBV3-2) to TRBJ2-5; 11 bases are shared with TRBD2. V gave up 4 bases and J gave up 5 bases; unmatched junction bases: 9. This CDR3 is 16 amino acids long. CDR1 LGHDT and CDR2 YNNKEL come from the germline V gene (reference sequence). CDR3 in amino acids: CASSPTSGAYGETQYF. The DNA for the CDR3 is TGTGCCAGCAGCCCGACTAGCGGGGCGTACGGGGAGACCCAGTACTTC.

The CDR3 DNA sequence: TGTGCCAGCAGTTTTAATCGACTAGCGGGTCTTCCCACAGATACGCAGTATTTT. This sequence encodes CASSFNRLAGLPTDTQYF. The chain recombines TRBV28 with TRBJ2-3, with 10 bases that match TRBD2. Looked up from germline, CDR1 is MDHEN and CDR2 is SYDVKM. The CDR3 sequence is 18 residues long. Trimming cost V 3 bases and J 2 bases; bases outside gene matches: 11. The whole variable domain, filled in from reference TRBV28 and TRBJ2-3, reads DVKVTQSSRYLVKRTGEKVFLECVQDMDHENMFWYRQDPGLGLRLIYFSYDVKMKEKGDIPEGYSVSREKKERFSLILESASTNQTSMYLCASSFNRLAGLPTDTQYFGPGTRLTVL.

The rearrangement links TRBV5-1 to TRBJ1-3, with 7 positions matching TRBD1. Germline lookup yields CDR1 SGHRS and CDR2 YFSETQ. Trimming took 0 bases from V and 0 from J; bases not matched to a gene: 0. The CDR3 length is 15 residues. As DNA, the CDR3 is TGCGCCAGCAGCTTGGGGACAGGCTCTGGAAACACCATATATTTT. Translated, it gives CASSLGTGSGNTIYF.

This clone was counted only a few times. The rearrangement links TRBV7-8 to TRBJ1-1; D possibly corresponds to TRBD1 (5 bases). Germline V CDR1 and CDR2: SGHVS, FQNEAQ. The germline V and J ends were trimmed by 1 base and 2 bases, with 14 bases remaining between them. The CDR3 has 16 amino acids. In DNA form, the CDR3 reads TGTGCCAGCAGCTTAGGGGGGAGGGGCGTTAACACTGAAGCTTTCTTT. Encoded protein: CASSLGGRGVNTEAFF.

The chain links TRBV6-5 to TRBJ2-3; 8 bases fit TRBD2. This CDR3 is built from 13 residues. Germline CDR1 and CDR2: MNHEY and SVGAGI. Germline trimming cut 6 bases from V and 3 bases from J; bases unmatched to any gene: 2. CDR3 residues: CASRERETDTQYF. DNA for the CDR3: TGTGCCAGCAGAGAGCGGGAGACAGATACGCAGTATTTT.

The CDR3 loop is CASSFGLAVTGELFF. CDR3 coding DNA: TGTGCCAGCAGTTTCGGCCTAGCGGTCACCGGGGAGCTGTTTTTT. V is TRBV27 and J is TRBJ2-2; 7 nucleotides line up with TRBD2. With 3 bases clipped from V and 4 bases from J, the junction kept 5 bases outside the gene matches. Germline loops: CDR1 MNHEY, CDR2 SMNVEV (reference sequence). The CDR3 has 15 amino acids.

This clone was observed a handful of times. J is TRBJ2-7 and V is TRBV5-1; possible D gene TRBD2, 5 bases. The CDR3 runs to 14 residues. The germline V and J ends were trimmed by 3 bases and 0 bases, with 10 bases remaining between them. Germline V gives CDR1 SGHRS, CDR2 YFSETQ. DNA for the CDR3: TGCGCCAGCAGCTGGACCGGGGACTCCTACGAGCAGTACTTC. It specifies CASSWTGDSYEQYF.

The rearrangement joins TRBV7-9 to TRBJ1-2, with D perhaps matching TRBD1 (6 bases). The CDR3 spans 13 residues. V lost 7 bases and J 5 bases, leaving 14 bases between the germline ends. Germline V gene sequence: CDR1 SEHNR, CDR2 FQNEAQ (reference sequence). The CDR3 DNA reads TGTGCCAGCAAACAAACAGGGTTTTATGGCTACACCTTC. It codes for CASKQTGFYGYTF.